This T cell receptor beta chain is from a study of shared clonotypes between healthy human individuals. Study-wide results and limits: The generation probabilities recorded for non-shared clonotypes fell below those of clonotypes shared by all four donors. Depth of sequencing was expected to influence donor clonotype sharing.

About this clone itself: Antigen: not known.

Profiling relied on immunoSEQ multiplex PCR, and the TCRdb table lists in-frame clones only, not all of them. The sample shows 1 million to 1.3 million clones, around 82% of them seen only once. From germline, CDR1 is SGHTA and CDR2 FQGNSA. Germline trimming cut 2 bases from V and 5 bases from J; bases unmatched to any gene: 7. The CDR3 has 15 amino acids. The sequencing sample was made of memory CD4+ T cells from PBMCs. The subset: CD45RA-negative fraction. This clonotype originated in a man younger than 35 in good health. Some clones in this sample may be carry-over from other donors' samples. The chain employs TRBV7-2 and TRBJ2-3; 7 positions match TRBD2. The CDR3 DNA reads as TGTGCCAGCAGCTTATGGCTAGCGGTCGGAGATACGCAGTATTTT. It encodes CASSLWLAVGDTQYF.